The source of this TCR beta chain is a study of T cell responses to AZD1222 COVID-19 vaccine. TCRdb's copy holds only in-frame clones and misses some; the assay was immunoSEQ multiplex PCR. Here the sample spans roughly 180,000 clones, almost 90% being singletons. This CDR3 contains 16 residues. CDR1 is MNHEY, CDR2 SVGAGI, per germline. V gave up 1 base and J gave up 1 base; unmatched junction bases: 2. The chain carries TRBV6-5 and TRBJ2-2, with TRBD2 identical over 8 bases. The receptor was derived from an adult in good health. The sample in question was peripheral blood, obtained on day 0 of AZD1222 vaccination. This chain's CDR3 is CASSYFRGGNTGELFF. The CDR3 nucleotides are TGTGCCAGCAGTTACTTCCGGGGGGGGAACACCGGGGAGCTGTTTTTT.